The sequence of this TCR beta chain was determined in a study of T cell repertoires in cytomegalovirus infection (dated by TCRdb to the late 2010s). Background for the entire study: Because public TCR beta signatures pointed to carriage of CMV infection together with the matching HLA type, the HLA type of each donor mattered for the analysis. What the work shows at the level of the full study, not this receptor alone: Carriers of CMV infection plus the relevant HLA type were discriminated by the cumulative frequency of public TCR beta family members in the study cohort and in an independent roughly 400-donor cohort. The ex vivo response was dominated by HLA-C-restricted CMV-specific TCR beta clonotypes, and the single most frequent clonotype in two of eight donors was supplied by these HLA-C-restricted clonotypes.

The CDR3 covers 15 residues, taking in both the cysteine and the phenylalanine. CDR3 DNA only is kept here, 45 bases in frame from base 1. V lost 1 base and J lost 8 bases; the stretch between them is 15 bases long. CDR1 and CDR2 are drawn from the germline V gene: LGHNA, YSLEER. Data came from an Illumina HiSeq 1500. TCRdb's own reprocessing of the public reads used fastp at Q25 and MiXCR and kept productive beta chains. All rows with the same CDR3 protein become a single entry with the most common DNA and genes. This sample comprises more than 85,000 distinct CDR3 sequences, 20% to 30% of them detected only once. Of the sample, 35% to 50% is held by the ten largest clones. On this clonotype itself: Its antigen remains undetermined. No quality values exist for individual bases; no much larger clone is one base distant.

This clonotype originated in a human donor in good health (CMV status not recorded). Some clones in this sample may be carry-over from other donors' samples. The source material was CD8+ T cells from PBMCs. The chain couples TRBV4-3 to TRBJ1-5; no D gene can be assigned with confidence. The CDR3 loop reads CASSQGWQSGEPQHF. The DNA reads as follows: TGCGCCAGCAGCCAAGGTTGGCAGAGCGGGGAGCCCCAGCATTTT.